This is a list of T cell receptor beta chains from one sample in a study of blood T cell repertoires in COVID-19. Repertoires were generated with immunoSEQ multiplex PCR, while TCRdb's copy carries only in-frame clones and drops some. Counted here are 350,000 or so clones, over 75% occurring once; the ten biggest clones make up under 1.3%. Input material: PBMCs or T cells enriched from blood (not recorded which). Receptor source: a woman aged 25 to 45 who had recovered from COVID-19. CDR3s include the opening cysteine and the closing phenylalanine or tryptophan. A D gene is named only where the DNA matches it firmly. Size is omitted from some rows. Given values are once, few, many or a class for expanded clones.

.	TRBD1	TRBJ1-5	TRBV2	CASIETGGGNQPQHF	TGTGCCAGCATAGAAACAGGGGGCGGCAATCAGCCCCAGCATTTT
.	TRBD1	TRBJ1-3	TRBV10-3	CAISGTGGRSGNTIYF	TGTGCCATCAGTGGGACAGGGGGTCGCTCTGGAAACACCATATATTTT
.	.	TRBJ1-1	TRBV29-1	CSPRRMNTEAFF	TGCAGCCCTAGGAGAATGAACACTGAAGCTTTCTTT
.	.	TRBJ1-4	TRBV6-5	CASRQGTNEKLFF	TGTGCCAGCAGGCAGGGTACTAATGAAAAACTGTTTTTT
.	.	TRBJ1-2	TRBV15	CATSRDRAGYTF	TGTGCCACCAGCAGAGACAGGGCTGGCTACACCTTC
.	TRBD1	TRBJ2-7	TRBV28	CASRGGTGYEQYF	TGTGCCAGCAGGGGGGGGACAGGGTACGAGCAGTACTTC
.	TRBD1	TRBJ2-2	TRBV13	CASSQFPGQGNTGELFF	TGTGCCAGCAGCCAATTTCCGGGACAGGGAAACACCGGGGAGCTGTTTTTT
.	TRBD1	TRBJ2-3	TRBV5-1	CASSLPGTASTDTQYF	TGCGCCAGCAGCCTCCCCGGGACAGCTAGCACAGATACGCAGTATTTT
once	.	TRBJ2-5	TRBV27	CASSFRRQETQYF	TGTGCCAGCAGTTTCCGTCGGCAAGAGACCCAGTACTTC
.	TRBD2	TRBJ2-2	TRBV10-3	CAISWTSGSGTGELFF	TGTGCCATCAGTTGGACTAGCGGGTCCGGCACCGGGGAGCTGTTTTTT
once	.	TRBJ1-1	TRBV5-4	CASSSRAQGPLYEAFF	TGTGCCAGCAGCTCCCGGGCCCAGGGGCCCCTATATGAAGCTTTCTTT
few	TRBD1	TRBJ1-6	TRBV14	CASSQGQGKNSPLHF	TGTGCCAGCAGCCAGGGACAGGGTAAAAATTCACCCCTCCACTTT
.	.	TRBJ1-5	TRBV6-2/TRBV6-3	CASSTSLGHQPQHF	TGTGCCAGCAGTACGTCCCTAGGCCATCAGCCCCAGCATTTT
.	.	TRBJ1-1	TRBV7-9	CASSLVQMMNTEAFF	TGTGCCAGCAGCTTAGTACAAATGATGAACACTGAAGCTTTCTTT
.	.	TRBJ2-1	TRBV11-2	CASSLFKAREVSYNEQFF	TGTGCCAGCAGCTTATTTAAGGCCAGAGAGGTCTCCTACAATGAGCAGTTCTTC
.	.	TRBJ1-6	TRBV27	CASSSTADNSPLHF	TGTGCCAGCAGTTCTACAGCAGATAATTCACCCCTCCACTTT
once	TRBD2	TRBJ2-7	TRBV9	CASSVSGLADNYEQYF	TGTGCCAGCAGCGTCTCCGGACTAGCGGATAACTACGAGCAGTACTTC
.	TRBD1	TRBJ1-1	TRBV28	CASSLWGRQGNTEAFF	TGTGCCAGCAGTTTATGGGGACGACAGGGGAACACTGAAGCTTTCTTT
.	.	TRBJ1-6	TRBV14	CASSQDSPGVSPLHF	TGTGCCAGCAGCCAAGATTCGCCAGGGGTTTCACCCCTCCACTTT
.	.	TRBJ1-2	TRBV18	CASSPTGSYYGYTF	TGTGCCAGCTCACCTACAGGGTCCTACTATGGCTACACCTTC
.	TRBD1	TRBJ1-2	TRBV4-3	CASSPRTGGYTF	TGCGCCAGCAGCCCGAGGACAGGGGGCTACACCTTC
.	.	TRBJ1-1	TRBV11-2	CASSFFIWSQKNTEAFF	TGTGCCAGCAGCTTTTTTATCTGGTCACAGAAGAACACTGAAGCTTTCTTT
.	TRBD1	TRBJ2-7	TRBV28	CASSPIGTEVYEQYF	TGTGCCAGCAGCCCAATTGGGACAGAGGTCTACGAGCAGTACTTC
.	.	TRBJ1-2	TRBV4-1	CASSSPWNEDTSRGYTF	TGCGCCAGCAGCTCCCCCTGGAACGAGGACACCTCGCGTGGCTACACCTTC
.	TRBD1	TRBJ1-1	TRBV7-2	CASSLGTENTEAFF	TGTGCCAGCAGCCTCGGGACAGAGAACACTGAAGCTTTCTTT
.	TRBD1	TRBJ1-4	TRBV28	CASTMGQINEKLFF	TGTGCCAGCACCATGGGACAGATCAATGAAAAACTGTTTTTT
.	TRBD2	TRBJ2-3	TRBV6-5	CASSPLAGGSDTQYF	TGTGCCAGCAGTCCCCTAGCGGGGGGTTCAGATACGCAGTATTTT
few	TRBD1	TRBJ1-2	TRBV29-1	CSVGGGGNYGYTF	TGCAGCGTCGGCGGAGGGGGCAACTATGGCTACACCTTC
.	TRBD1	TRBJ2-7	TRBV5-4	CASSPGRDSYEQYF	TGTGCCAGCAGCCCCGGAAGGGACAGCTACGAGCAGTACTTC
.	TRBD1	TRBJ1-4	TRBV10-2	CASSPGQGPATNEKLFF	TGCGCCAGCAGTCCGGGACAGGGGCCTGCAACTAATGAAAAACTGTTTTTT
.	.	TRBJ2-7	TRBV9	CASSVGWQSYEQYF	TGTGCCAGCAGCGTAGGTTGGCAATCCTACGAGCAGTACTTC
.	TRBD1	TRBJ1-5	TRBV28	CASSSGTGRGNQPQHF	TGTGCCAGCAGTTCCGGGACAGGGAGGGGCAATCAGCCCCAGCATTTT
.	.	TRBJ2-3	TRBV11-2	CASSVGGRGGFSTDTQYF	TGTGCCAGCAGCGTCGGAGGGCGGGGAGGCTTCAGCACAGATACGCAGTATTTT
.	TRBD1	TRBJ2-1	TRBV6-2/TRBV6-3	CASSLYRDRAFHNEQFF	TGTGCCAGCAGCCTATACCGGGACAGGGCATTTCACAATGAGCAGTTCTTC
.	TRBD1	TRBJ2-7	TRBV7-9	CASSPGQGAVEQYF	TGTGCCAGCAGCCCTGGACAGGGGGCGGTCGAGCAGTACTTC
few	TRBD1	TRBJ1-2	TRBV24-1	CATSDTRTGGYGYTF	TGTGCCACCAGTGATACGAGGACAGGGGGCTATGGCTACACCTTC
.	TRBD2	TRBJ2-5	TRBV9	CASSSRGTSGEGQYF	TGTGCCAGCAGCAGCCGGGGGACTAGCGGGGAGGGCCAGTACTTC
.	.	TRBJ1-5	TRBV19	CASSVPGYQPQHF	TGTGCCAGTAGTGTCCCGGGGTATCAGCCCCAGCATTTT
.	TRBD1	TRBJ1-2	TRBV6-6	CASSALETGNYTF	TGTGCCAGCAGCGCGCTTGAGACAGGGAACTACACCTTC
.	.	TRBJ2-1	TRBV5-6	CASSLAGIDEQFF	TGTGCCAGCAGCTTGGCAGGAATCGATGAGCAGTTCTTC
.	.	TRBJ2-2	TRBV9	CASSVGGPGELFF	TGTGCCAGCAGCGTAGGGGGGCCCGGGGAGCTGTTTTTT
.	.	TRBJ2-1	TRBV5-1	CASSLAYNEQFF	TGCGCCAGCAGCTTGGCTTACAATGAGCAGTTCTTC